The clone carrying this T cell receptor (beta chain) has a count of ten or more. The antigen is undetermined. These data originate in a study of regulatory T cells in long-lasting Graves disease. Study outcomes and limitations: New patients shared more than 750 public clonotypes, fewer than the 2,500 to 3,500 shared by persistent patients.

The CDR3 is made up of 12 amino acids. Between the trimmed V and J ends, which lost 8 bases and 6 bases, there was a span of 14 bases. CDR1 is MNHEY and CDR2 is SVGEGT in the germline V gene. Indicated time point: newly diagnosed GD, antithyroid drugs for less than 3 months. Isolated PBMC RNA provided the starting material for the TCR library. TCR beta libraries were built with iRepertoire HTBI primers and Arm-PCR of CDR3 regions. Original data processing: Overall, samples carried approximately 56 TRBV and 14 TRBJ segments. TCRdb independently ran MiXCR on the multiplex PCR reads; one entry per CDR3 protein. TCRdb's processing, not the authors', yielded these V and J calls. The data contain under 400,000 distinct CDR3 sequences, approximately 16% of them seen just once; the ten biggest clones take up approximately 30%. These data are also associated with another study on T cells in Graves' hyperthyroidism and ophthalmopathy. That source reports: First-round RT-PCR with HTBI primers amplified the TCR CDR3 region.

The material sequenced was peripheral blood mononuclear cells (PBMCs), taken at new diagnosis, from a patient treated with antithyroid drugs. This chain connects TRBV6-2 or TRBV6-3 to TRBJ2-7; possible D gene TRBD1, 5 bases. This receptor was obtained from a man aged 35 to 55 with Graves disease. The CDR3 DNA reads TGTGCCAGCTGGACACAGAAACGCGAGCAGTACTTC. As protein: CASWTQKREQYF.